This paragraph covers one T cell receptor (beta chain) sequence. The antigen is unknown. The data originate from a study of T cells after yellow fever vaccination. About the research overall: Some fractions had low cell numbers, and these were prepared with SMART-Seq v4 Ultra Low Input. The study's findings and limits: The booster response re-showed most primary clones: roughly 97% CD4, 88% CD8. FACS-sorted repertoires could contain abundant clonotypes contaminating from the bulk population.

Germline V gene data show CDR1 as SGHTA and CDR2 as FQGNSA. This CDR3 has 15 residues. Trimming left V 5 bases short and J 3 bases short, with 17 bases between. It was through 5'RACE template switching that TCR cDNA was made, with a universal primer site and UMIs added. TCRdb fed the 5' RACE reads into MiXCR, producing one record per CDR3 protein. The sample records hundreds of thousands of distinct CDR3 sequences, around 12% being singletons. This sequence joins TRBV7-2 and TRBJ2-7; no clear D. The sample in question was CD4+ T cells sorted from PBMCs, obtained 15 days after the yellow fever booster vaccination. This clonotype was obtained from a man younger than 35 who received the YFV17D yellow fever vaccine. CDR3 loop: CASSLDPLKVYEQYF. CDR3 coding DNA: TGTGCCAGCAGCCTAGACCCGTTGAAGGTCTACGAGCAGTACTTC.